This TCR beta chain was captured in a study of OX40 agonist ivuxolimab in advanced cancers. A note on the overall study: Ivuxolimab, which targeted the costimulatory receptor OX40 (CD134), was an agonistic, fully human IgG2 monoclonal antibody. Patients were allowed to have had prior anti-PD-1, anti-PD-L1 or anti-CTLA-4 therapy, and around 43% of the dose-escalation patients had been treated with checkpoint inhibitors. The dose-escalation cohort was about 83% male with a mean age of approximately 59 years, ranging from roughly 23 to 79. Of the roughly 50 dose-escalation patients, hepatocellular carcinoma was present in some 19, melanoma in roughly 15, renal cell carcinoma in 9 and head and neck cancer in 9. The point of sequencing TCRbeta in the periphery was to test whether ivuxolimab changed TCR sequence diversity and drove clonal T-cell expansion. The paper describes the monotherapy dose-escalation part (N = 52 patients) of the phase I trial of ivuxolimab. Intravenous ivuxolimab was administered to patients every 2 weeks at six dose levels: 0.01, 0.1, 0.3, 1.5, 3 and 10 mg/kg. Partial responses were achieved by three dose-escalation patients, of whom one had hepatocellular carcinoma and two had cutaneous melanoma. Broad study findings and their caveats: Low levels of normalized T-cell clonal expansion were also shown by some nonresponding patients. After ivuxolimab, expanded clones were on average more numerous among CD8+ T cells than among CD4+ T cells. Antigen specificity was not determined for the clonally expanded peripheral T cells. In the 0.1-3.0 mg/kg groups, partial responders had among the lowest normalized peripheral clonal expansion, particularly in CD8+ T cells. At doses of 0.1 to 3.0 mg/kg, clonal expansion of both CD4+ and CD8+ T cells in blood was seen between baseline and week 6.

Relative to germline, V is 5 bases shorter and J is 7 bases shorter, with 21 bases between their ends. The CDR3 holds 15 amino acids from the cysteine to the phenylalanine. The CDR3 DNA has 45 bases and is translated from base 1. Reading the germline V gene gives CDR1 SGHTA and CDR2 FQGNSA. To sequence the TCRbeta CDR3 region, genomic DNA was isolated from the sorted cells. The immunoSEQ Assay was used to sequence the TCRbeta CDR3 regions. TCRdb provides this immuneACCESS table in a form limited to in-frame rearrangements. Some clones are lacking; in checked studies, under half of them reflect an unresolved V gene, and why the rest are absent is not known. The sample table holds roughly 46,000 clones, of which about 88% were seen once. The top ten constitute 12% of the sample. The trial excluded patients who had a history of autoimmune disease or were on systemic immunosuppression. Peripheral blood for TCR sequencing was collected from all dose cohorts at baseline, on cycle 4 day 1, and on cycle 7 day 1. The samples were taken from a phase I, first-in-human, multicenter, open-label dose-escalation trial of ivuxolimab. Adults with locally advanced or metastatic head and neck squamous cell, hepatocellular, melanoma or renal cell carcinoma were enrolled in the trial. CD4+ and CD8+ T cells were sorted separately from peripheral blood before TCR sequencing.

A word on this clone: Its antigen has not been determined. Base-call qualities are not available, and no considerably larger clone is one nucleotide away.

The material sequenced was CD4+ or CD8+ T cells sorted from blood, taken in a trial of the OX40 agonist ivuxolimab. The V and J segments used are TRBV7-2 and TRBJ2-7, with the D gene call left open. The receptor's source is an adult with an advanced solid tumor such as melanoma, head and neck, liver or kidney cancer. The DNA reads TGTGCCAGCAGCGGACCCCAGAGCTCCTACTTTGAGCAGTACTTC. Its translation is CASSGPQSSYFEQYF.